Each of the 13 T cell receptor beta chains below was sequenced from the same sample in a study of identical twins. MiXCR, applied by TCRdb to the 5' RACE reads, yields one record per CDR3 protein. The sample records around 450,000 distinct CDR3 sequences, approximately 15% being singletons. These same data were also listed under a study on yellow fever vaccine responses in identical twins.

Source material: CD4+ T cells sorted from blood. These TCRs come from a woman aged 18-29 years in good health.

This rearrangement joins TRBV3-1 to TRBJ2-1, with TRBD1 matching 9 bases. The CDR3 covers 18 residues. V was pared by 0 bases and J by 2 bases, with 8 bases of the junction left unmatched. CDR1 and CDR2 from the germline V gene are LGHDT and YNNKEL (reference sequence). The CDR3 spells CASSQDPSDRGAYNEQFF. As DNA, the CDR3 is TGTGCCAGCAGCCAAGACCCCTCGGACAGGGGAGCCTACAATGAGCAGTTCTTC.

The genes are TRBV18 and TRBJ2-3, with D possibly being TRBD2 (6 bases). In germline, CDR1 is KGHSH, CDR2 LQKENI. This CDR3 has 17 amino acids. Trimming took 1 base from V and 5 from J, leaving 19 bases between them. The DNA for the CDR3 is TGTGCCAGCTCACCACTCAATTATGGAGGGATTGGAGATACGCAGTATTTT. Translation gives CASSPLNYGGIGDTQYF.

The V call is TRBV12-3 or TRBV12-4, the J call TRBJ2-2, with 8 nucleotides matching TRBD2. The CDR3 is made up of 15 amino acids. After removal of 8 bases from V and 4 bases from J, the junction contained 9 bases not matched to a gene. The CDR3 loop is CASGRRLAFTGELFF. CDR3 in DNA: TGTGCCAGCGGACGCAGACTAGCGTTCACCGGGGAGCTGTTTTTT.

This rearrangement joins TRBV7-9 to TRBJ2-1; D perhaps matches TRBD2 (5 bases). V lost 5 bases, J lost 6 bases, and 14 bases lay in between. Germline V CDR1 and CDR2: SEHNR, FQNEAQ (reference sequence). The CDR3 extends over 14 amino acids. The CDR3 loop reads CASSLRELSNEQFF. CDR3 DNA: TGTGCCAGCAGCCTAAGGGAGCTTTCCAATGAGCAGTTCTTC.

This clonotype came up a few times. The rearrangement links TRBV20-1 to TRBJ1-1; tentatively, D is TRBD1 (5 bases). V lost 0 bases and J lost 5, with 19 bases in between. The CDR3 sequence is 16 residues long. Germline lookup yields CDR1 DFQATT and CDR2 SNEGSKA (reference sequence). The CDR3 is CSARDFARGGGTEAFF. Here the CDR3 DNA reads TGCAGTGCTAGAGATTTTGCCCGTGGTGGGGGAACTGAAGCTTTCTTT.

As regards this clonotype: A clone one base away is much larger, so this may be a read error. The rearrangement links TRBV12-3 or TRBV12-4 to TRBJ2-7, with unresolved D. This CDR3 has 14 residues. CDR3 protein: CVSTAAQSTYEQYF. DNA for the CDR3: TGTGTCAGCACCGCGGCCCAAAGCACCTACGAGCAGTACTTC.

CDR3: CASTSTSGSLNEQFF. The CDR3 DNA is TGTGCCAGCACCTCGACTAGCGGGAGTTTGAATGAGCAGTTCTTC. The chain recombines TRBV7-2 with TRBJ2-1; 12 bases match TRBD2. CDR1 is SGHTA and CDR2 is FQGNSA in the germline V gene. Trimming cost V 7 bases and J 7 bases; bases outside gene matches: 8. The CDR3 totals 15 residues. The complete variable domain, with remaining parts taken from reference TRBV7-2 and TRBJ2-1, reads GAGVSQSPSNKVTEKGKDVELRCDPISGHTALYWYRQSLGQGLEFLIYFQGNSAPDKSGLPSDRFSAERTGGSVSTLTIQRTQQEDSAVYLCASTSTSGSLNEQFFGPGTRLTVL.

As regards this clonotype: Relative to the germline gene, one junction end is altered; a read error may explain this. The chain combines TRBV6-2 or TRBV6-3 with TRBJ2-6, with TRBD1 identical over 7 bases. Germline assignment: CDR1 MNHEY and CDR2 SVGEGT. The CDR3 is 19 residues long. CDR3 protein: CASSYPVTGKVAGANILTF. For the CDR3, the DNA is TGTGCCAGCAGTTACCCAGTGACAGGGAAAGTAGCTGGGGCCAACATCCTGACTTTC.

The chain recombines TRBV7-9 with TRBJ2-7, with D possibly matching TRBD1 (6 bases). There are 15 residues in the CDR3. The germline V gene has CDR1 SEHNR and CDR2 FQNEAQ (reference sequence). The V gene lost 0 bases and the J gene lost 7 bases, with 16 bases spanning the gap. CDR3 protein: CASSLAGRGTGEQYF. CDR3 DNA sequence: TGTGCCAGCAGCTTAGCGGGCAGGGGTACGGGGGAGCAGTACTTC.

This clonotype has a count of ten or more. The chain joins TRBV2 to TRBJ2-7; 8 bases match TRBD1. Germline CDR1 and CDR2: SNHLY and FYNNEI. J was trimmed by 0 bases and V by 5 bases; bases with no gene match: 3. The CDR3 runs 14 residues. The CDR3 loop reads CASSWTGSSYEQYF. The CDR3 bases are TGTGCCAGCAGTTGGACAGGGAGCTCCTACGAGCAGTACTTC.

This clonotype was observed a few times. The chain uses TRBV9 and TRBJ2-3, with D uncertain. This CDR3 is 13 amino acids long. Deletions cut 0 bases from V and 0 bases from J, with 2 bases between. Germline CDR1 reads SGDLS; CDR2 reads YYNGEE. The CDR3 DNA reads as TGTGCCAGCAGCGTAGGCAGCACAGATACGCAGTATTTT. It translates to CASSVGSTDTQYF.

This clonotype was found a few times. The chain couples TRBV6-5 to TRBJ2-2; 7 positions agree with TRBD1. The CDR3 runs to 15 residues. Unmatched junction bases numbered 4, after V lost 2 bases and J lost 4 bases. Germline lookup yields CDR1 MNHEY and CDR2 SVGAGI. CDR3 amino acids: CASSYPRQGTGELFF. The CDR3 nucleotides read TGTGCCAGCAGTTACCCCCGACAGGGCACCGGGGAGCTGTTTTTT.

The rearrangement joins TRBV12-3 or TRBV12-4 to TRBJ2-2; D is undetermined. V was clipped by 4 bases and J by 1 base, with 10 bases between them. The CDR3 is 15 amino acids. The CDR3 DNA reads TGTGCCAGCAGTTCCATCCAGAAGAACACCGGGGAGCTGTTTTTT. This encodes CASSSIQKNTGELFF.